The 23 T cell receptor beta chains given below trace back to one sample, sequenced in a study of beta chain features in type 1 diabetes. Expressed TCRB transcripts got sequenced, as all isolated RNA was reverse transcribed. Libraries were prepared by immunoSEQ multiplex PCR; TCRdb keeps only in-frame clonotypes and omits some of them. The sample lists about 360,000 clones, around 13% seen once, with less than 0.02% in the top ten. Specimen: naive CD4+ T cells from blood. These receptors were obtained from a man younger than 35 in good health.

This clone showed up just a few times. The V gene is TRBV15, the J gene TRBJ2-3; 13 bases line up with TRBD2. Germline V CDR1 and CDR2: LNHNV, YYDKDF (reference sequence). After removal of 2 bases from V and 5 bases from J, the junction contained 4 bases not matched to a gene. The CDR3 is 16 amino acids. The CDR3 sequence is CATSRRLAGGGDTQYF. The CDR3 DNA reads TGTGCCACCAGCAGAAGACTAGCGGGAGGAGGAGATACGCAGTATTTT.

This clone was counted between two and nine times. V is TRBV29-1 and J is TRBJ2-1; D perhaps matches TRBD1 (6 bases). The germline gives CDR1 SQVTM, CDR2 ANQGSEA. The length of the CDR3 is 14 residues. V was cut by 2 bases and J by 1 base, with 9 bases left in between. The CDR3 DNA reads TGCAGCGTTGAAAGGGGGAATTCCTACAATGAGCAGTTCTTC. It codes for CSVERGNSYNEQFF.

In its sample, this clone was seen a few times. The gene calls are TRBV6-5 and TRBJ2-1, with D possibly TRBD2 on 6 matching bases. V dropped 5 bases and J dropped 7 bases, with 15 bases sitting between them. CDR3 size: 14 residues. CDR1 and CDR2 (germline): MNHEY, SVGAGI. CDR3 region: CASSVAGTQNEQFF. The CDR3 DNA is TGTGCCAGCAGTGTGGCCGGGACTCAGAATGAGCAGTTCTTC.

The table lists this clone with a few counts. CDR3 loop: CASSLSGRAGTDTQYF. The CDR3 DNA reads TGTGCCAGCAGTCTTAGCGGGAGGGCGGGCACAGATACGCAGTATTTT. The chain couples TRBV7-2 to TRBJ2-3; 11 nucleotides line up with TRBD2. CDR3 length: 16 residues. The junction had 6 bases not matched to a gene; V was cut back by 6 bases and J by 1 base. The germline CDR1 and CDR2 sequences are SGHTA and FQGNSA.

The genes are TRBV7-8 and TRBJ1-2, with 8 bases matching TRBD1. With 5 bases clipped from V and 7 bases from J, the junction kept 6 bases outside the gene matches. The germline CDR1 and CDR2 sequences are SGHVS and FQNEAQ. The length of the CDR3 is 13 residues. The CDR3 spells CASSPLDRAGYTF. CDR3 sequence (DNA): TGTGCCAGCAGCCCCCTGGACAGGGCTGGCTACACCTTC.

The chain uses TRBV10-3 and TRBJ2-3; TRBD2 agrees at 7 bases. This CDR3 has 16 amino acids. Germline CDR1 ENHRY, CDR2 SYGVKD. With 2 bases clipped from V and 1 base from J, the junction kept 6 bases outside the gene matches. The CDR3 sequence is CAISETSSGRTDTQYF. Written as DNA, the CDR3 is TGTGCCATCAGTGAGACGTCTAGCGGTCGCACAGATACGCAGTATTTT.

The chain has TRBV18 and TRBJ2-5; 7 bases map to TRBD1. Germline V gene sequence: CDR1 KGHSH, CDR2 LQKENI. The CDR3 consists of 14 residues. The junction had 5 bases not matched to a gene; V was cut back by 3 bases and J by 4 bases. CDR3 sequence reads: CASSPMTGRETQYF. The CDR3 coding sequence is TGTGCCAGCTCACCGATGACAGGGAGAGAGACCCAGTACTTC.

The chain links TRBV28 to TRBJ1-4; possibly TRBD1 for D (6 bases). The CDR3 loop spans 15 amino acids. V was cut by 6 bases and J by 7 bases, with 18 bases left in between. Germline V gene sequence: CDR1 MDHEN, CDR2 SYDVKM. The CDR3 is CASRSPAGASEKLFF. In DNA form, the CDR3 reads TGTGCCAGCAGATCCCCGGCGGGGGCGAGTGAAAAACTGTTTTTT.

This clone was picked up a small number of times. The chain carries TRBV30 and TRBJ2-5, with 7 bases that match TRBD1. V shed 3 bases, J shed 5 bases, and the junction held 6 bases outside the gene matches. This CDR3 is built from 13 residues. The germline V gene encodes CDR1 GTSNPN and CDR2 SVGIG (reference sequence). CDR3 DNA: TGTGCCTGGAGCCGAGGGGGCCGGGAGACCCAGTACTTC. This sequence encodes CAWSRGGRETQYF.

This clone was observed a few times. The chain uses TRBV30 and TRBJ1-6, with D uncertain. V was pared by 1 base and J by 6 bases, with 10 bases between. CDR3 size: 14 residues. CDR1 is GTSNPN, CDR2 SVGIG, per germline (reference sequence). CDR3 DNA sequence: TGTGCCTGGAGTGAGGAGGTTTTTAATTCACCCCTCCACTTT. It encodes CAWSEEVFNSPLHF.

This chain links TRBV7-2 with TRBJ2-3; 7 bases agree with TRBD2. The CDR3 loop spans 14 amino acids. Trimming took 1 base from V and 6 from J; bases not matched to a gene: 4. The germline V gene has CDR1 SGHTA and CDR2 FQGNSA. CDR3 region: CASSLVTSRDTQYF. CDR3 bases: TGTGCCAGCAGCTTAGTGACTAGCAGGGATACGCAGTATTTT. The whole variable domain, filled in from reference TRBV7-2 and TRBJ2-3, reads GAGVSQSPSNKVTEKGKDVELRCDPISGHTALYWYRQSLGQGLEFLIYFQGNSAPDKSGLPSDRFSAERTGGSVSTLTIQRTQQEDSAVYLCASSLVTSRDTQYFGPGTRLTVL.

This clone came up a few times. V usage is TRBV30 and J usage is TRBJ1-5; 7 nucleotides match TRBD1. V gave up 3 bases and J gave up 1 base; unmatched junction bases: 3. Germline V gene sequence: CDR1 GTSNPN, CDR2 SVGIG (reference sequence). CDR3 length: 14 residues. The CDR3 sequence: CAWRGQSSNQPQHF. CDR3 sequence (DNA): TGTGCCTGGAGGGGACAGTCGAGCAATCAGCCCCAGCATTTT. Looking up the rest from reference TRBV30 and TRBJ1-5 gives the full variable domain: SQTIHQWPATLVQPVGSPLSLECTVEGTSNPNLYWYRQAAGRGLQLLFYSVGIGQISSEVPQNLSASRPQDRQFILSSKKLLLSDSGFYLCAWRGQSSNQPQHFGDGTRLSIL.

This clone was seen a few times. This rearrangement joins TRBV19 to TRBJ2-3, with a tentative D call TRBD1 (5 bases). The V and J ends lost 6 bases and 3 bases respectively, with 13 bases between them. This CDR3 has 14 amino acids. Per the germline V gene, CDR1 is LNHDA and CDR2 is SQIVND (reference sequence). The CDR3 spells CASRTRQTTDTQYF. The CDR3 region has the DNA TGTGCCAGTAGAACAAGACAGACTACAGATACGCAGTATTTT. The whole variable domain, remainder taken from reference TRBV19 and TRBJ2-3, is DGGITQSPKYLFRKEGQNVTLSCEQNLNHDAMYWYRQDPGQGLRLIYYSQIVNDFQKGDIAEGYSVSREKKESFPLTVTSAQKNPTAFYLCASRTRQTTDTQYFGPGTRLTVL.

V usage is TRBV7-2 and J usage is TRBJ2-5, with D perhaps TRBD1 (5 bases). The CDR3 is 14 residues long. CDR1 is SGHTA and CDR2 is FQGNSA in the germline V gene. V was trimmed by 2 bases and J by 1 base, leaving 8 bases between them. CDR3 sequence reads: CASSLTRAQETQYF. CDR3 nucleotides: TGTGCCAGCAGCTTAACCAGGGCCCAAGAGACCCAGTACTTC.

This clone has only a few counts. The V and J genes are TRBV19 and TRBJ1-5, with TRBD1 matching over 7 bases. The CDR3 sequence is 14 residues long. Germline CDR1 and CDR2: LNHDA and SQIVND (reference sequence). The V and J ends lost 7 bases and 1 base, in that order; junction bases with no gene match: 4. The CDR3 sequence is CASNGQESNQPQHF. In DNA, the CDR3 is TGTGCCAGTAACGGACAGGAAAGCAATCAGCCCCAGCATTTT.

This clone turned up a few times. The chain is built from TRBV30 and TRBJ2-5; D perhaps matches TRBD1 (6 bases). The CDR3 covers 13 residues. The germline V and J ends were trimmed by 1 base and 5 bases, with 11 bases remaining between them. The germline V gene encodes CDR1 GTSNPN and CDR2 SVGIG (reference sequence). The CDR3 sequence is CAWSGGQGETQYF. In DNA, the CDR3 is TGTGCCTGGAGTGGGGGGCAAGGGGAGACCCAGTACTTC. The full variable domain, its missing parts supplied by reference TRBV30 and TRBJ2-5, is SQTIHQWPATLVQPVGSPLSLECTVEGTSNPNLYWYRQAAGRGLQLLFYSVGIGQISSEVPQNLSASRPQDRQFILSSKKLLLSDSGFYLCAWSGGQGETQYFGPGTRLLVL.

In this sample, this clone turned up a few times. This chain joins TRBV30 and TRBJ2-1; D perhaps matches TRBD1 (6 bases). CDR3 size: 20 residues. Germline V lookup: CDR1 GTSNPN, CDR2 SVGIG (reference sequence). The V and J ends lost 1 base and 0 bases respectively, with 25 bases between them. CDR3 in DNA: TGTGCCTGGAGTGGCCCGATAGGGGGACGAAGACTCCTCTCCTACAATGAGCAGTTCTTC. Translating gives CAWSGPIGGRRLLSYNEQFF.

The chain has TRBV7-2 and TRBJ2-5, with a weak D call TRBD2 (6 bases). This CDR3 comprises 15 residues. CDR1 is SGHTA, CDR2 FQGNSA, per germline. V was cut by 1 base and J by 5 bases, with 14 bases left in between. The CDR3 region is CASSLGVGSYETQYF. CDR3 DNA sequence: TGTGCCAGCAGCTTAGGGGTCGGGAGCTATGAGACCCAGTACTTC.

This clone was seen a few times. The chain links TRBV12-5 to TRBJ2-2; 8 nucleotides agree with TRBD2. This CDR3 has 18 residues. The V segment lost 2 bases and the J segment 6 bases; nucleotides outside the gene matches: 14. Looked up from germline, CDR1 is LGHNT and CDR2 is FRNRAP. CDR3 sequence (DNA): TGTGCTAGTGGTTTGCACCGGGGGGGAACGGGATACCCCGGGGAGCTGTTTTTT. Its protein is CASGLHRGGTGYPGELFF.

This chain joins TRBV19 and TRBJ1-4, with 9 bases fitting TRBD1. This CDR3 has 14 residues. Trimming removed 6 bases from V and 7 bases from J; junction bases left unmatched: 6. Germline CDR1 and CDR2: LNHDA and SQIVND (reference sequence). The DNA of the CDR3 is TGTGCCAGTAGCTCCACAGGGGGCTTTGAAAAACTGTTTTTT. It codes for CASSSTGGFEKLFF.

This chain joins TRBV28 and TRBJ2-7; D is possibly TRBD2 (7 bases). Trimming cost V 11 bases and J 4 bases, with 12 bases left between them. Germline assignment: CDR1 MDHEN and CDR2 SYDVKM. The CDR3 spans 11 residues. The CDR3 coding sequence is TGTGCCGGGGGCGGGAGTTACGAGCAGTACTTC. Protein product: CAGGGSYEQYF.

The chain combines TRBV9 with TRBJ2-1; D perhaps matches TRBD2 (7 bases). CDR1 and CDR2 from the germline V gene are SGDLS and YYNGEE. Trimming removed 0 bases at V and 1 base at J, with 14 bases between. CDR3 length equals 17 residues. DNA of the CDR3: TGTGCCAGCAGCGTAGAGGGGCGGGGGCCGTCCTACAATGAGCAGTTCTTC. The encoded protein is CASSVEGRGPSYNEQFF.

The V and J genes are TRBV6-6 and TRBJ1-2; D ambiguous. The CDR3 has 15 residues. Looked up from germline, CDR1 is MNHNY and CDR2 is SVGAGI (reference sequence). V lost 2 bases and J 5 bases, leaving 15 bases between the germline ends. The CDR3 DNA reads as TGTGCCAGCAGTTACGGGAGGGCGGAGCGATATGGCTACACCTTC. This codes for CASSYGRAERYGYTF.